Shown below are 3 T cell receptor beta chains from a single sample sequenced in a study of cytomegalovirus exposure and HLA in healthy donors. Profiled with immunoSEQ multiplex PCR; TCRdb holds only in-frame clones, not every one. The sample consists of over 150,000 clones, about 90% of them appearing once. The sequenced sample was PBMCs. Receptor source: a woman aged 18 to 35 in good health and CMV-seropositive.

The V call is TRBV11-3, the J call TRBJ2-3; maybe TRBD2 (6 bases). Germline CDR1 and CDR2: SGHNT and YENEEA. The CDR3 loop spans 14 amino acids. Trimming shortened V by 5 bases and J by 6 bases, and 15 bases separated the two germline ends. The CDR3 DNA follows: TGTGCCAGCAGCATCGGGACTGCCCCGGATACGCAGTATTTT. Translating it yields CASSIGTAPDTQYF. Using reference TRBV11-3 and TRBJ2-3 for the parts outside the CDR3, the full variable domain is EAGVVQSPRYKIIEKKQPVAFWCNPISGHNTLYWYLQNLGQGPELLIRYENEEAVDDSQLPKDRFSAERLKGVDSTLKIQPAELGDSAVYLCASSIGTAPDTQYFGPGTRLTVL.

The chain links TRBV7-9 to TRBJ2-7; the D gene is possibly TRBD2 (6 bases). This CDR3 is built from 17 residues. Per the germline V gene, CDR1 is SEHNR and CDR2 is FQNEAQ (reference sequence). V was cut by 0 bases and J by 1 base, with 16 bases left in between. The chain's CDR3 is CASSLAHHGGKSYEQYF. CDR3 sequence (DNA): TGTGCCAGCAGCTTAGCCCACCACGGCGGGAAATCCTACGAGCAGTACTTC.

The CDR3 here is CASTSGSSYEQYF. CDR3 nucleotide sequence: TGTGCCAGCACCTCGGGATCCTCCTACGAGCAGTACTTC. The V gene is TRBV6-5, the J gene TRBJ2-7; D perhaps matches TRBD2 (5 bases). The V gene's germline CDR1 is MNHEY and CDR2 SVGAGI. CDR3 length: 13 residues. V was clipped by 7 bases and J by 0 bases, with 10 bases between them.